Shown below are 8 T cell receptor beta chains from a single sample sequenced in a study of brain T cells in children with intractable seizures (dated by TCRdb to the early 2020s). The library was built by means of the immunoSEQ multiplex PCR assay. The immuneACCESS repertoire file appears here via TCRdb, limited to in-frame rearrangements. These files lack a portion of the clones; in checked studies, under half of the deficit traces to unresolved V genes, and the cause of the others is not known. In this sample the table shows around 9,000 clones, over 65% of which occur a single time. Together, the top ten hold more than 15% of the sample. The time point label here, explained by the study, means: resected brain tissue, or blood drawn just prior to surgery. The surgery cases with the highest brain T cell transcript signatures were chosen for TCR beta chain sequencing of brain tissue, and also of blood when blood was available.

The starting material was resected brain tissue, obtained at surgery. These receptor sequences come from a girl aged 2 to 9 with tuberous sclerosis and intractable seizures.

V is TRBV12-5 and J is TRBJ2-7; TRBD2 might be the D (6 bases). The CDR3 spans 15 residues. CDR1 LGHNT and CDR2 FRNRAP come from the germline V gene. Trimming left V 5 bases short and J 3 bases short, with 17 bases between. This chain's CDR3 is CASGQPAGGLYEQYF. The CDR3 DNA reads TGTGCTAGTGGTCAGCCGGCCGGGGGACTCTACGAGCAGTACTTC.

The chain couples TRBV4-1 to TRBJ2-5, with no clear D. This CDR3 is built from 16 residues. Germline values: CDR1 MGHRA, CDR2 YSYEKL. Trimming left V 0 bases short and J 2 bases short, with 13 bases between. The CDR3 DNA follows: TGCGCCAGCAGCCAAGATCGCGGCAGCTTGCAAGAGACCCAGTACTTC. Protein sequence: CASSQDRGSLQETQYF.

The chain links TRBV19 to TRBJ2-3; the D gene is possibly TRBD1 (5 bases). The germline V and J ends were trimmed by 11 bases and 14 bases, with 20 bases remaining between them. The CDR3 runs to 11 residues. Looked up from germline, CDR1 is LNHDA and CDR2 is SQIVND (reference sequence). The CDR3 sequence is CACSIGHQWYF. The CDR3 DNA sequence: TGTGCCTGTTCTATCGGACATCAGTGGTATTTT.

A few counts support this clone. V gene TRBV5-1 combines with J gene TRBJ2-5; D is possibly TRBD1 (6 bases). CDR3 size: 16 residues. CDR1 is SGHRS and CDR2 is YFSETQ in the germline V gene. Trimming stripped 3 bases from V and 1 base from J, with 16 bases between. Written as DNA, the CDR3 is TGCGCCAGCAGCTCAACCTCACAGGGTCCCCAAGAGACCCAGTACTTC. Amino acid sequence: CASSSTSQGPQETQYF. The complete variable domain, with remaining parts taken from reference TRBV5-1 and TRBJ2-5, reads KAGVTQTPRYLIKTRGQQVTLSCSPISGHRSVSWYQQTPGQGLQFLFEYFSETQRNKGNFPGRFSGRQFSNSRSEMNVSTLELGDSALYLCASSSTSQGPQETQYFGPGTRLLVL.

V usage is TRBV5-1 and J usage is TRBJ1-2, with D perhaps matching TRBD1 (6 bases). The germline V and J ends were trimmed by 2 bases and 0 bases, with 14 bases remaining between them. CDR3 length: 16 amino acids. Germline loops: CDR1 SGHRS, CDR2 YFSETQ. CDR3 sequence reads: CASSFGRGRANYGYTF. As DNA, the CDR3 is TGCGCCAGCAGCTTCGGCAGGGGACGAGCTAACTATGGCTACACCTTC. The full variable domain, rest sourced from reference TRBV5-1 and TRBJ1-2, is KAGVTQTPRYLIKTRGQQVTLSCSPISGHRSVSWYQQTPGQGLQFLFEYFSETQRNKGNFPGRFSGRQFSNSRSEMNVSTLELGDSALYLCASSFGRGRANYGYTFGSGTRLTVV.

The sample holds a few counts of this clone. This chain joins TRBV19 and TRBJ1-2; D may be TRBD1 (6 bases). V lost 5 bases and J lost 2, with 12 bases in between. The CDR3 has 14 amino acids. CDR1 and CDR2 (germline): LNHDA, SQIVND (reference sequence). CDR3 DNA: TGTGCCAGTAGTGAACGGGGGCGCAACTATGGCTACACCTTC. It encodes CASSERGRNYGYTF. The variable domain in full, completed from reference TRBV19 and TRBJ1-2, reads DGGITQSPKYLFRKEGQNVTLSCEQNLNHDAMYWYRQDPGQGLRLIYYSQIVNDFQKGDIAEGYSVSREKKESFPLTVTSAQKNPTAFYLCASSERGRNYGYTFGSGTRLTVV.

A few counts support this clone. CDR3 in amino acids: CASSYSKDYGYTF. CDR3 nucleotides: TGTGCCAGCAGTTACTCGAAGGACTATGGCTACACCTTC. V and J are TRBV6-5 and TRBJ1-2; D is ambiguous. CDR1 is MNHEY and CDR2 is SVGAGI in the germline V gene. The CDR3 runs to 13 residues. V lost 0 bases and J 3 bases, leaving 5 bases between the germline ends.

In this sample, this clone turned up once. The chain has TRBV19 and TRBJ1-1, with unresolved D. V dropped 3 bases and J dropped 2 bases, with 13 bases sitting between them. Per the germline V gene, CDR1 is LNHDA and CDR2 is SQIVND (reference sequence). The CDR3 extends over 15 amino acids. The CDR3 region has the DNA TGTGCCAGTAGTATTGGGGAAATGAAAAACACTGAAGCTTTCTTT. Its protein product is CASSIGEMKNTEAFF.